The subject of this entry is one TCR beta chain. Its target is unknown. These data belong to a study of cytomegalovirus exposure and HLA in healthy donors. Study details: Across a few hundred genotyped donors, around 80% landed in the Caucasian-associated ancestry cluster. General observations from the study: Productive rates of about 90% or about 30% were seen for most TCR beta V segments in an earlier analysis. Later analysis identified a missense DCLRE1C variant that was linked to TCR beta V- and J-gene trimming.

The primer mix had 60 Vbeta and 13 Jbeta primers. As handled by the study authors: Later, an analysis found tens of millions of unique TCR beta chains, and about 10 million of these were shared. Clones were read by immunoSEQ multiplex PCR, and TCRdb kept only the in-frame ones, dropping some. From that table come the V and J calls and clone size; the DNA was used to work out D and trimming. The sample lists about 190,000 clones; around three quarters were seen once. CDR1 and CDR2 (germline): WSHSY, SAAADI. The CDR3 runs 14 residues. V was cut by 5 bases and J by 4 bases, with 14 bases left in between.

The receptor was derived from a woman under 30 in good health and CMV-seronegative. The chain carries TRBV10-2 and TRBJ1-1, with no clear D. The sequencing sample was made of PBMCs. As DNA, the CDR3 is TGCGCCAGCAGTCCCGAGCGGACGGGCACTGAAGCTTTCTTT. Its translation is CASSPERTGTEAFF.